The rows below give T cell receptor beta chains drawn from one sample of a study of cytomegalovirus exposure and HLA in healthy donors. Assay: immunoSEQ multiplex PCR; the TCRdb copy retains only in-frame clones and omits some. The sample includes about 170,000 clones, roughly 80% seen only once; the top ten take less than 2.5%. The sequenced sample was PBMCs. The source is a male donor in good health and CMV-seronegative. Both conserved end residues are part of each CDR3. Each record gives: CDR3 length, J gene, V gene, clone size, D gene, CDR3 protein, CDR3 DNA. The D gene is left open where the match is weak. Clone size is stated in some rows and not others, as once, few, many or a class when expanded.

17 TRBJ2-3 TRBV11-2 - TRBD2 CASSSPGGGPSTDTQYF TGTGCCAGCAGCTCCCCGGGCGGGGGGCCCAGCACAGATACGCAGTATTTT
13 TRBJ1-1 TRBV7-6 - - CASSKGVNTEAFF TGTGCCAGCTCAAAGGGGGTGAACACTGAAGCTTTCTTT
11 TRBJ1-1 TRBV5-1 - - CASREGTEAFF TGCGCCAGCAGAGAGGGAACTGAAGCTTTCTTT
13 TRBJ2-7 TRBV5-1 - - CASGRGQSYEQYF TGCGCCAGCGGCCGTGGGCAGTCCTACGAGCAGTACTTC
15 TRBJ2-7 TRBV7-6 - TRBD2 CASSLSGGPSWEQYF TGTGCCAGCAGCTTAAGCGGGGGGCCTTCGTGGGAGCAGTACTTC
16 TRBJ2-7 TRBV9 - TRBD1 CASSKAGTGGPYEQYF TGTGCCAGCAGCAAAGCCGGGACAGGGGGTCCCTACGAGCAGTACTTC
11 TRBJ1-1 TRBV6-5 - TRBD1 CASTETGRAFF TGTGCCAGCACCGAGACAGGGAGAGCTTTCTTT
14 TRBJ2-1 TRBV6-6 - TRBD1 CASSYPAGGNEQFF TGTGCCAGCAGTTACCCGGCAGGGGGCAATGAGCAGTTCTTC
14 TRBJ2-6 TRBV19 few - CASSIGGGANVLTF TGTGCCAGTAGTATAGGAGGCGGGGCCAACGTCCTGACTTTC
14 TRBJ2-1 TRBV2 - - CASKEMSSYNEQFF TGCGCCAGCAAAGAGATGAGCTCCTACAATGAGCAGTTCTTC
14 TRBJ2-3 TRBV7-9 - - CASSLRGLTDTQYF TGTGCCAGCAGCTTAAGGGGCCTCACAGATACGCAGTATTTT
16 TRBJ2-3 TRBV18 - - CASSPMGPQNTDTQYF TGTGCCAGCTCACCCATGGGGCCCCAAAACACAGATACGCAGTATTTT
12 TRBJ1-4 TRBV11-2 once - CASSTRGGELFF TGTGCCAGCAGCACTAGGGGAGGGGAACTGTTTTTT
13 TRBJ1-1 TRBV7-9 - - CASSFNRGTEAFF TGTGCCAGCAGCTTCAATAGGGGCACTGAAGCTTTCTTT
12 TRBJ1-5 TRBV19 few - CASSMRDQPQHF TGTGCCAGTAGTATGAGGGATCAGCCCCAGCATTTT
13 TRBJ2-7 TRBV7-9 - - CASSSGQTYEQYF TGTGCCAGCAGCTCTGGACAGACCTACGAGCAGTACTTC
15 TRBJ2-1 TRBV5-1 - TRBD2 CASSQGLASRGEQFF TGCGCCAGCAGCCAGGGACTAGCGTCAAGAGGGGAGCAGTTCTTC
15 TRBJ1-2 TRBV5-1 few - CASSHGQSANYGYTF TGCGCCAGCAGCCATGGACAGTCAGCTAACTATGGCTACACCTTC
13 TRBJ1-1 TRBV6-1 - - CASSEAPGTEAFF TGTGCCAGCAGTGAAGCCCCGGGCACTGAAGCTTTCTTT
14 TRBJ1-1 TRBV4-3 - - CASSQDQSRTEAFF TGCGCCAGCAGCCAAGACCAGTCGAGGACTGAAGCTTTCTTT
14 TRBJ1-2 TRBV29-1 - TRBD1 CSVARGLGNYGYTF TGCAGCGTTGCCAGGGGGCTAGGCAACTATGGCTACACCTTC
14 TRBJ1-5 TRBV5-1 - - CASSLDRGNQPQHF TGCGCCAGCAGCTTGGACAGAGGCAATCAGCCCCAGCATTTT
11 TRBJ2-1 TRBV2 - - CASREPGYKFF TGTGCCAGCAGGGAACCCGGGTACAAGTTCTTC
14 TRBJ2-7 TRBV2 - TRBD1 CASWGQGSPHEQYF TGTGCCAGCTGGGGACAGGGAAGTCCCCACGAGCAGTACTTC
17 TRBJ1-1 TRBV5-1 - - CASRRSTSREGNLEAFF TGCGCCAGCAGGCGGTCGACATCAAGGGAGGGAAACCTTGAAGCTTTCTTT
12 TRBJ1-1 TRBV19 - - CATLGVGTEAFF TGTGCCACTCTAGGGGTGGGCACTGAAGCTTTCTTT
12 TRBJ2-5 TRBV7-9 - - CASSSGRTEQYF TGTGCCAGCAGCTCCGGCAGGACAGAGCAGTACTTC
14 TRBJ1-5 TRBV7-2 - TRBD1 CASSPTGGNQPQHF TGTGCCAGCAGCCCGACAGGGGGAAATCAGCCCCAGCATTTT
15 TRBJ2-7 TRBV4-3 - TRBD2 CASSQAGGPGYEQYF TGCGCCAGCAGCCAGGCGGGGGGCCCGGGCTACGAGCAGTACTTC
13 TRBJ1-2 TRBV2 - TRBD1 CASSTGTGLGYTF TGTGCCAGCAGTACCGGGACAGGGCTCGGCTACACCTTC
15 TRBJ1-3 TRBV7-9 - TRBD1 CSSSLRGPSGNTIYF TGTTCCAGCAGCTTAAGGGGGCCCTCTGGAAACACCATATATTTT
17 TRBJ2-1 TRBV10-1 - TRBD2 CASSANPSSGGHNEQFF TGCGCCAGCAGCGCGAACCCATCTAGCGGGGGCCACAATGAGCAGTTCTTC
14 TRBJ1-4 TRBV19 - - CARDRSKTNEKLFF TGTGCCAGAGACAGGAGTAAGACTAATGAAAAACTGTTTTTT
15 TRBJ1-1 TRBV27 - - CASSPLGDMNTEAFF TGTGCCAGCAGTCCTCTGGGGGACATGAACACTGAAGCTTTCTTT
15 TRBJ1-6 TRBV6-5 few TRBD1 CASSHRDRGGSPLHF TGTGCCAGCAGTCACCGGGACAGGGGGGGTTCACCCCTCCACTTT
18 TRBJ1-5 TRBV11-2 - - CASSKVQIHFYSNQPQHF TGTGCCAGCAGCAAGGTACAGATCCACTTTTATAGCAATCAGCCCCAGCATTTT
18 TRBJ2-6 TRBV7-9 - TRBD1 CASSRWTGDNSGANVLTF TGTGCCAGCAGCCGCTGGACAGGGGACAACTCTGGGGCCAACGTCCTGACTTTC
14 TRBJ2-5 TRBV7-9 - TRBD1 CASSSQGAGETQYF TGTGCCAGCAGCTCCCAGGGGGCAGGGGAGACCCAGTACTTC
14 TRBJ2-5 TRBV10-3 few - CAISGGREAETQYF TGTGCCATCAGTGGCGGCAGGGAGGCAGAGACCCAGTACTTC
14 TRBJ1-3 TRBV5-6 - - CASSLLAAGNTIYF TGTGCCAGCAGCTTGTTGGCAGCTGGAAACACCATATATTTT
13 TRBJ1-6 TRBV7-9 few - CASSLARGNDLHF TGTGCCAGCAGCTTAGCGAGAGGTAATGACCTCCACTTT
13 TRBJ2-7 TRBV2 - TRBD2 CASSEWEGNEQYF TGTGCCAGCAGTGAATGGGAGGGGAACGAGCAGTACTTC
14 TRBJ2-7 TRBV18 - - CASSPSRQLYEQYF TGTGCCAGCTCACCATCGCGACAGCTCTACGAGCAGTACTTC
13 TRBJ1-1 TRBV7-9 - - CASSLASIGGAFF TGTGCCAGCAGCTTAGCAAGCATTGGTGGAGCTTTCTTT
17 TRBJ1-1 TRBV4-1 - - CASSQGGRGRGLPEAFF TGCGCCAGCAGCCAAGGTGGCAGGGGCCGCGGGTTGCCTGAAGCTTTCTTT
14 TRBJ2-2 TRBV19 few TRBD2 CASRGLAGIGELFF TGTGCCAGTAGAGGACTAGCGGGGATCGGGGAGCTGTTTTTT
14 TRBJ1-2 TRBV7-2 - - CASSLGSPLGGYTF TGTGCCAGCAGCTTAGGCAGCCCCCTGGGCGGCTACACCTTC
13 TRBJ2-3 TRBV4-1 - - CASSRPGVNTQYF TGCGCCAGCAGCCGCCCCGGGGTGAATACGCAGTATTTT
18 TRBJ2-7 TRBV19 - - CASSWGTPGVLWGYEQYF TGTGCCAGTAGTTGGGGGACACCTGGTGTTCTTTGGGGATACGAGCAGTACTTC
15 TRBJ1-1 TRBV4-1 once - CASSQGPGRGTEAFF TGCGCCAGCAGCCAAGGCCCAGGCCGGGGCACTGAAGCTTTCTTT
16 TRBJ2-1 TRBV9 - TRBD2 CASSVAPGGPENEQFF TGTGCCAGCAGCGTAGCCCCGGGGGGGCCAGAGAATGAGCAGTTCTTC
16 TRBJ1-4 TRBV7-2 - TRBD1 CASSLVGTGSNEKLFF TGTGCCAGCAGCTTAGTCGGGACAGGCTCTAATGAAAAACTGTTTTTT
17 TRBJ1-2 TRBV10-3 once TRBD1 CAISEYGGTGGVYGYTF TGTGCCATCAGTGAGTACGGGGGGACAGGGGGCGTCTATGGCTACACCTTC
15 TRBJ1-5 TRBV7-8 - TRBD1 CASSSRDRPNQPQHF TGTGCCAGCAGCTCGCGGGACAGGCCTAATCAGCCCCAGCATTTT
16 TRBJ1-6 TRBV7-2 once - CASTSGETGYNSPLHF TGTGCCAGCACCTCAGGGGAAACTGGCTATAATTCACCCCTCCACTTT
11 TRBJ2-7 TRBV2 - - CASAATYEQYF TGTGCCAGCGCAGCGACCTACGAGCAGTACTTC
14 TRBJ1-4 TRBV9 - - CASSPGHVNEKLFF TGTGCCAGCAGCCCCGGACACGTCAATGAAAAACTGTTTTTT